Presented here are 29 T cell receptor beta chains from one specimen sequenced in a study of read filtering for tumor transcriptome and immune sequencing. Molecular barcoded adaptors covering alpha/delta and beta/gamma chains were used on 400 ng RNA. TCRdb redid the calling of the reads with MiXCR, one entry per CDR3 protein. The sample yields about 14,000 distinct CDR3 sequences, roughly 20% seen once. Sample: a population of CD138-negative cells sorted from bone marrow. These receptor sequences come from a donor at least 40 years old with multiple myeloma.

This clonotype was detected ten times or more. The rearrangement uses TRBV20-1 and TRBJ2-1; 9 bases align to TRBD2. Per the germline V gene, CDR1 is DFQATT and CDR2 is SNEGSKA (reference sequence). The junction had 4 bases not matched to a gene; V was cut back by 0 bases and J by 1 base. CDR3 size: 16 residues. CDR3 DNA: TGCAGTGCTAGAGATCCTAGCGGGACGTCCTACAATGAGCAGTTCTTC. Translating it yields CSARDPSGTSYNEQFF.

This clonotype was seen many times. This rearrangement joins TRBV5-1 to TRBJ1-1; D uncertain. The CDR3 contains 15 residues. Trimming stripped 0 bases from V and 2 bases from J, with 11 bases between. CDR1 and CDR2 from the germline V gene are SGHRS and YFSETQ. The CDR3 reads CASSLAYGPNTEAFF. The CDR3 DNA sequence: TGCGCCAGCAGCTTGGCATACGGCCCAAACACTGAAGCTTTCTTT.

This clonotype has only one observation. A single base separates this from a much larger clone, so it may be a read error. The rearrangement joins TRBV15 to TRBJ2-1; D is unresolved. Germline assignment: CDR1 LNHNV and CDR2 YYDKDF (reference sequence). CDR3 length: 11 amino acids. This chain's CDR3 is CATSRDFERFF. In DNA, the CDR3 is TGTGCCACCAGCAGAGATTTTGAGCGGTTCTTC.

Only a few counts were recorded for this clonotype. The chain joins TRBV6-5 to TRBJ2-1, with TRBD2 matching 15 bases. Germline values: CDR1 MNHEY, CDR2 SVGAGI. The CDR3 contains 19 residues. Trimming took 6 bases from V and 7 from J; bases not matched to a gene: 16. CDR3 nucleotides: TGTGCCAGCAGGCAAACAGGACTAGCGGGAGGGCCCAGAAGAAATGAGCAGTTCTTC. Its translation is CASRQTGLAGGPRRNEQFF.

This sequence joins TRBV24-1 and TRBJ2-1; the match to TRBD1 covers 9 bases. This CDR3 has 14 amino acids. J was trimmed by 8 bases and V by 7 bases; bases with no gene match: 8. Looked up from germline, CDR1 is KGHDR and CDR2 is SFDVKD. This CDR3 reads CATSLGQGCDEQFF. CDR3 nucleotides: TGTGCCACCAGCCTAGGACAGGGGTGCGATGAGCAGTTCTTC.

In DNA, the CDR3 is TGTGCCAGCAGCCTGGGGACAGCCTATAATTCACCCCTCCACTTT. This gives the protein CASSLGTAYNSPLHF. The chain has TRBV14 and TRBJ1-6, with 7 nucleotides matching TRBD1. V dropped 4 bases and J dropped 2; count of bases not matched to a gene: 2. This CDR3 has 15 amino acids. Germline-derived CDR1 and CDR2 are SGHDN and FVKESK.

This clonotype was picked up a small number of times. The chain joins TRBV24-1 to TRBJ2-4; TRBD1 is a possible D gene (5 bases). CDR3 length equals 17 residues. Germline V gene lookup returns CDR1 KGHDR and CDR2 SFDVKD. V dropped 6 bases and J dropped 0 bases, with 17 bases sitting between them. The CDR3 spells CATSMPQEILAKNIQYF. CDR3 DNA: TGTGCCACCAGTATGCCACAGGAGATACTAGCCAAAAACATTCAGTACTTC.

The sample holds many counts of this clonotype. This CDR3 is CASSYNPGQWVYEQYF. In nucleotides, the CDR3 is TGTGCCAGCAGTTACAATCCGGGACAGTGGGTATACGAGCAGTACTTC. This chain joins TRBV6-6 and TRBJ2-7; 7 positions match TRBD1. The J segment lost 4 bases and the V segment lost 2 bases, leaving 11 bases of the junction unmatched. Germline CDR1 MNHNY, CDR2 SVGAGI (reference sequence). This CDR3 has 16 amino acids.

Comment on this clonotype: A far larger clone is a single base away, which makes a read error likely. The chain combines TRBV12-3 or TRBV12-4 with TRBJ2-1; 14 bases map to TRBD2. There are 17 residues in the CDR3. The CDR3 DNA follows: TGTGCTAGTGGTTTGCCGAGACTAGCGGGAGGGTCGGGTGAGCAGTTCTTC. It codes for CASGLPRLAGGSGEQFF.

The rearrangement links TRBV5-1 to TRBJ2-1; 12 nucleotides line up with TRBD1. Germline CDR1 SGHRS, CDR2 YFSETQ. CDR3 length: 15 amino acids. Unmatched junction bases numbered 3, after V lost 1 base and J lost 7 bases. The CDR3 DNA is TGCGCCAGCAGCTTGATGGGACAGGGGGCAAATGAGCAGTTCTTC. As protein: CASSLMGQGANEQFF.

Ten or more counts support this clonotype. The rearrangement uses TRBV6-1 and TRBJ1-1; D is undetermined. CDR3 length: 13 residues. V lost 6 bases and J lost 0, with 8 bases in between. The germline gives CDR1 MNHNS, CDR2 SASEGT. The CDR3 sequence is CASRVSMNTEAFF. In DNA, the CDR3 is TGTGCCAGCAGAGTCAGCATGAACACTGAAGCTTTCTTT.

This clonotype has just a few counts. The V call is TRBV5-1, the J call TRBJ1-5; D perhaps matches TRBD1 (6 bases). The CDR3 has 15 residues. From germline, CDR1 is SGHRS and CDR2 YFSETQ. Between the trimmed V and J ends, which lost 1 base and 3 bases, there was a span of 11 bases. In DNA, the CDR3 is TGCGCCAGCAGCTTGTCAGGGGATAACAATCAGCCCCAGCATTTT. Encoded protein: CASSLSGDNNQPQHF.

This clonotype was picked up a small number of times. The chain carries TRBV6-6 and TRBJ2-5; 10 nucleotides agree with TRBD2. With 5 bases clipped from V and 4 bases from J, the junction kept 4 bases outside the gene matches. Germline V lookup: CDR1 MNHNY, CDR2 SVGAGI (reference sequence). This CDR3 contains 14 residues. The CDR3 nucleotides read TGTGCCAGCAGTCCTAGCGGGAGCGGAGAGACCCAGTACTTC. Its translation is CASSPSGSGETQYF.

The chain combines TRBV20-1 with TRBJ1-1; weak D call: TRBD1 (6 bases). Between the trimmed V and J ends, which lost 3 bases and 6 bases, there was a span of 17 bases. This CDR3 has 14 amino acids. CDR1 and CDR2 (germline): DFQATT, SNEGSKA (reference sequence). For the CDR3, the DNA is TGCAGTGCTAGGAGACAGACAGGAGGGGCTGAAGCTTTCTTT. Amino acid sequence: CSARRQTGGAEAFF.

As to this clonotype: A far larger clone is only one base removed, so a read error is likely. CDR3 residues: CASSQTGRDGELLF. DNA of the CDR3: TGCGCCAGCAGCCAAACAGGGCGAGACGGGGAGCTGCTTTTT. This chain uses TRBV4-1 with TRBJ2-2; D may be TRBD1 (6 bases). This CDR3 contains 14 residues. From germline, CDR1 is MGHRA and CDR2 YSYEKL.

This clonotype was observed many times. Here the CDR3 reads CASSLDNYNEQFF. The CDR3 nucleotides read TGTGCCAGCAGCTTAGACAACTACAATGAGCAGTTCTTC. The rearrangement uses TRBV7-9 and TRBJ2-1, with D uncertain. CDR1 and CDR2 from the germline V gene are SEHNR and FQNEAQ (reference sequence). The CDR3 covers 13 residues. Trimming pared 1 base from V and 3 bases from J, leaving 4 bases between.

The chain couples TRBV19 to TRBJ2-7; 9 bases align to TRBD2. The trim removed 6 bases at V and 4 bases at J, leaving 10 bases unmatched. The CDR3 has 15 residues. Germline CDR1 LNHDA, CDR2 SQIVND (reference sequence). This chain's CDR3 is CASSNAGTSLYEQYF. In DNA form, the CDR3 reads TGTGCCAGTAGCAACGCCGGGACTAGCTTATACGAGCAGTACTTC.

Comments on this clonotype: One end of the junction fails to match germline, which may point to a read error. This chain uses TRBV5-6 with TRBJ2-1, with 12 bases identical to TRBD2. The CDR3 totals 15 residues. Germline V gene lookup returns CDR1 SGHDT and CDR2 YYEEEE. The CDR3 DNA is TGTGCCAGCAGCTTGGGACTAGCGGGAGCTAGTGAGCAGCTCTTC. It specifies CASSLGLAGASEQLF.

This clonotype was observed many times. The chain recombines TRBV7-2 with TRBJ2-3; 8 positions agree with TRBD1. This CDR3 spans 15 amino acids. Looked up from germline, CDR1 is SGHTA and CDR2 is FQGNSA. With V trimmed by 7 bases and J by 3 bases, 9 bases remained unmatched. The CDR3 is CASKPGQGWTDTQYF. CDR3 in DNA: TGTGCCAGCAAACCTGGACAGGGATGGACAGATACGCAGTATTTT.

The chain has TRBV4-1 and TRBJ2-1; tentative D call: TRBD2 (5 bases). The CDR3 has 16 amino acids. The germline V gene has CDR1 MGHRA and CDR2 YSYEKL. Trimming removed 2 bases from V and 2 bases from J, with 13 bases in between. CDR3 nucleotide sequence: TGCGCCAGCAGCCAAAACAGCGGTCGGACCTACAATGAGCAGTTCTTC. Amino acid sequence: CASSQNSGRTYNEQFF.

The rearrangement joins TRBV12-3 or TRBV12-4 to TRBJ2-5, with 10 bases matching TRBD2. V lost 1 base, J lost 2 bases, and 7 bases stayed unmatched. CDR3 length equals 17 residues. CDR3 sequence reads: CASSLGGLAGGQETQYF. CDR3 in DNA: TGTGCCAGCAGTTTAGGAGGGTTAGCGGGAGGTCAAGAGACCCAGTACTTC.

With regard to this clonotype: Being one base from a much bigger clone, this may be a read error. V gene TRBV5-5 combines with J gene TRBJ2-7, with 7 positions matching TRBD2. This CDR3 region has 17 residues. Trimming took 0 bases from V and 5 from J; bases not matched to a gene: 14. Germline-derived CDR1 and CDR2 are SGHKS and YYEKEE (reference sequence). In DNA, the CDR3 is TGTGCCAGCAGCTTGGTAGCGGGCACGCTCCCGAACCACGAGCAGTACTTC. Residues: CASSLVAGTLPNHEQYF.

Notes on this clonotype: One end of the junction does not line up with germline, which may come from a read error. The V and J genes are TRBV7-2 and TRBJ2-2; D perhaps matches TRBD2 (5 bases). The CDR3 runs 14 residues. Germline V lookup: CDR1 SGHTA, CDR2 FQGNSA. In DNA form, the CDR3 reads TGTGCCAGCAGCTTCTACGGTGCCACCGGGGAGCCGTTTTTT. It translates to CASSFYGATGEPFF. Combining the CDR3 with reference TRBV7-2 and TRBJ2-2 gives the whole variable domain GAGVSQSPSNKVTEKGKDVELRCDPISGHTALYWYRQSLGQGLEFLIYFQGNSAPDKSGLPSDRFSAERTGGSVSTLTIQRTQQEDSAVYLCASSFYGATGEPFFGEGSRLTVL.

The table lists this clonotype with many counts. This sequence joins TRBV6-6 and TRBJ2-1; D gene uncertain. V lost 0 bases and J 10 bases, leaving 13 bases between the germline ends. CDR3 length: 14 residues. Germline V lookup: CDR1 MNHNY, CDR2 SVGAGI (reference sequence). For the CDR3, the DNA is TGTGCCAGCAGTTACTCTCGCGTTAGGTGCGAGCAGTTCTTC. Amino acid sequence: CASSYSRVRCEQFF.

This clonotype was observed many times. V is TRBV12-3 or TRBV12-4 and J is TRBJ1-2; the match to TRBD1 covers 7 bases. Trimming removed 6 bases from V and 6 bases from J; junction bases left unmatched: 7. This CDR3 spans 13 amino acids. Written as DNA, the CDR3 is TGTGCCAGCAGACCGGGACAGAGTAATGGCTACACCTTC. Its translation: CASRPGQSNGYTF.

This clonotype was seen ten or more times. The chain is built from TRBV7-8 and TRBJ2-1; TRBD2 matches at 10 bases. Germline V gene lookup returns CDR1 SGHVS and CDR2 FQNEAQ. The CDR3 contains 15 residues. V shed 6 bases, J shed 4 bases, and the junction held 6 bases outside the gene matches. The CDR3 sequence: CASSSGTSAYNEQFF. The CDR3 DNA follows: TGTGCCAGCAGTTCCGGGACTAGCGCATACAATGAGCAGTTCTTC.

The chain is built from TRBV19 and TRBJ1-4; tentatively, D is TRBD1 (5 bases). The DNA end is more similar to TRBJ2-3, so the J call may be wrong. CDR3 length equals 15 residues. Germline CDR1 and CDR2: LNHDA and SQIVND (reference sequence). The CDR3 nucleotides are TGTGCCAGTAGCAGAGACAGATCGCCCCTTGTGACGCAGTATTTT. It encodes CASSRDRSPLVTQYF.

This clonotype was counted at least ten times. J is TRBJ2-3 and V is TRBV11-3; 10 nucleotides match TRBD2. Germline CDR1 reads SGHNT; CDR2 reads YENEEA. V lost 5 bases to trimming and J lost 3 bases; unmatched junction nucleotides: 5. This CDR3 is built from 15 residues. The CDR3 DNA is TGTGCCAGCAGCCCGCCTAGCGGGAGTACAGATACGCAGTATTTT. This sequence encodes CASSPPSGSTDTQYF.

In regard to this clonotype: A much larger clonotype is one base distant, so this may be a read error. CDR3 region: CASTRDGTGGLFF. The CDR3 bases are TGTGCCAGCACTCGAGACGGGACCGGGGGGCTGTTTTTT. The chain links TRBV6-2 or TRBV6-3 to TRBJ2-2, with D possibly being TRBD2 (6 bases). Germline-derived CDR1 and CDR2 are MNHEY and SVGEGT. The CDR3 consists of 13 residues.